A selection of T cell receptor beta chains follows, all from one sample in a study of blood T cell repertoires in COVID-19. Sequenced by immunoSEQ multiplex PCR; TCRdb stores in-frame clones only, minus some. Found here are more than 450,000 clones, about 85% of them singletons; the top ten hold about 0.7%. Sequenced material: PBMCs or T cells enriched from blood (not recorded which). The receptors come from a young woman who had recovered from COVID-19. CDR3s include the opening cysteine and the closing phenylalanine or tryptophan. Each record gives: clone size, D gene, J gene, V gene, CDR3 DNA, CDR3 protein. D genes are given only for firm matches. Clone size appears in some rows only: once, few, many, or a class for an expanded clone.

- | TRBD2 | TRBJ2-7 | TRBV2 | TGTGCCAGCACTCCGACGGGACTAGCGGGGGGAAGGTCCTACGAGCAGTACTTC | CASTPTGLAGGRSYEQYF
once | TRBD1 | TRBJ1-2 | TRBV5-1 | TGCGCCAGCAGCTTGGCCTGGACAGGGGTAGGGGATGGCTACACCTTC | CASSLAWTGVGDGYTF
- | - | TRBJ2-3 | TRBV9 | TGTGCCAGCAGCGTAGGCCCCGTCCGGTCGAGCACAGATACGCAGTATTTT | CASSVGPVRSSTDTQYF
- | TRBD1 | TRBJ1-1 | TRBV5-1 | TGCGCCAGCAGCGGGCTGACAGGGGGCGTGGCTGAAGCTTTCTTT | CASSGLTGGVAEAFF
- | TRBD1 | TRBJ1-1 | TRBV2 | TGTGCCTATGACAGGGTGAAGCCATACACTGAAGCTTTCTTT | CAYDRVKPYTEAFF
once | - | TRBJ1-1 | TRBV30 | TGTGCCTGGGGACACCCGGGCACTGAAGCTTTCTTT | CAWGHPGTEAFF
- | - | TRBJ1-3 | TRBV7-2 | TGTGCCAGCAGCTTAGGGTCGGCCCTAGGAGGAAACACCATATATTTT | CASSLGSALGGNTIYF
- | TRBD1 | TRBJ1-2 | TRBV19 | TGTGCCAGTAGTACTAGGACAGGGGGTGGAAAAGGCTACACCTTC | CASSTRTGGGKGYTF
- | - | TRBJ2-3 | TRBV10-2 | TGCGCCAGCAGCGGGGGACCTAGCACAGATACGCAGTATTTT | CASSGGPSTDTQYF
- | - | TRBJ2-1 | TRBV6-5 | TGTGCCAGCAGACAAATGGGCCCAGAGGGCAATGAGCAGTTCTTC | CASRQMGPEGNEQFF
- | TRBD2 | TRBJ2-1 | TRBV6-2/TRBV6-3 | TGTGCCAGCAGCGGGACTAGCCTCGATGAGCAGTTCTTC | CASSGTSLDEQFF
- | TRBD2 | TRBJ2-2 | TRBV19 | TGTGCCAGTAGCGTAGCGGGGAGACTGAACGGGGAGCTGTTTTTT | CASSVAGRLNGELFF
- | TRBD1 | TRBJ1-1 | TRBV4-1 | TGCGCCAGCAGCCAAGCGATACGGACAGGGTCGGGGGAGGAAGCTTTCTTT | CASSQAIRTGSGEEAFF
- | - | TRBJ2-7 | TRBV3-1/TRBV3-2 | TGTGCCAGCAGCCAAGATCTTACAAGCGAGCAGTACTTC | CASSQDLTSEQYF
- | - | TRBJ1-5 | TRBV2 | TGTGCCAGCAGTGATCGGGGGGCTCATCAGCCCCAGCATTTT | CASSDRGAHQPQHF
- | - | TRBJ2-5 | TRBV12-5 | TGTGCTAGTGGTTTGGTACTAGGACAGCAAGAGACCCAGTACTTC | CASGLVLGQQETQYF
once | TRBD2 | TRBJ2-3 | TRBV7-2 | TGTGCCAGCAGCTTGTTAAGCGGGGCAGATACGCAGTATTTT | CASSLLSGADTQYF
- | - | TRBJ1-2 | TRBV5-1 | TGCGCCAGCAGCGGAGGGGAGGGCAGCTATGGCTACACCTTC | CASSGGEGSYGYTF
- | TRBD1 | TRBJ1-1 | TRBV5-4 | TGTGCCAGCAAGTTAGCGGGACAGAATGAAGCTTTCTTT | CASKLAGQNEAFF
- | - | TRBJ1-1 | TRBV11-2 | TGTGCCAGCAGCTCGTGGACAGCTCTGGGTACTGAAGCTTTCTTT | CASSSWTALGTEAFF
- | - | TRBJ2-3 | TRBV7-9 | TGTGCCAGCAGCCGGTCTAGCAGTAGCACAGATACGCAGTATTTT | CASSRSSSSTDTQYF
- | - | TRBJ1-1 | TRBV30 | TGTGCCTGGAGTGCCCCGCCGCGGAGGGAAGCTTTCTTT | CAWSAPPRREAFF
- | TRBD2 | TRBJ2-5 | TRBV6-5 | TGTGCCACCCCTGCTAGCGGGGGGGCCGGGGAGACCCAGTACTTC | CATPASGGAGETQYF
- | - | TRBJ2-5 | TRBV6-5 | TGTGCCAGCAGTTACACGACAGATCTCAAAGGGACCCAGTACTTC | CASSYTTDLKGTQYF
- | - | TRBJ1-5 | TRBV4-1 | TGCGCCAGCAGCCAAGATTGGGCAGTCAATCAGCCCCAGCATTTT | CASSQDWAVNQPQHF
- | TRBD1 | TRBJ1-2 | TRBV11-2 | TGTGCCAGCACCCCGGATCCGGGACAGGGCTATGGCTACACCTTC | CASTPDPGQGYGYTF
- | - | TRBJ1-3 | TRBV3-1/TRBV3-2 | TGTGCCAGCAGCCAAGATTTTGGCACTGGAAACACCATATATTTT | CASSQDFGTGNTIYF
- | - | TRBJ1-5 | TRBV5-6 | TGTGCCAGCAGCTGGGGCGGTTATAGCAATCAGCCCCAGCATTTT | CASSWGGYSNQPQHF
- | - | TRBJ1-3 | TRBV19 | TGTGCCAGTACCTGGGGCGGTGCAGGAAACACCATATATTTT | CASTWGGAGNTIYF
once | - | TRBJ1-2 | TRBV30 | TGTGCCTGCCCCACAGGGTATGGCTACACCTTC | CACPTGYGYTF
- | - | TRBJ1-1 | TRBV4-2 | TGTGCCAGCAGCCAAGAGAGACAGGACGGGGCTTTCTTT | CASSQERQDGAFF
- | - | TRBJ2-1 | TRBV10-3 | TGTGCCATCAGCGGGGGACTTTTCAATGAGCAGTTCTTC | CAISGGLFNEQFF
- | - | TRBJ1-5 | TRBV10-3 | TGTGCCATCAGTGAGTCGAGCGGGGAGTATCAGCCCCAGCATTTT | CAISESSGEYQPQHF
- | - | TRBJ1-1 | TRBV3-1/TRBV3-2 | TGTGCCAGCGTAATGAACACTGAAGCTTTCTTT | CASVMNTEAFF
- | TRBD1 | TRBJ1-2 | TRBV5-4 | TGTGCCAGCAGCTTGGATCAGGGGGCGGATGGCTACACCTTC | CASSLDQGADGYTF
- | - | TRBJ2-1 | TRBV21-1 | TGTGCCAGCAGCACCGCGACAGGGGGCGCCTACAATGAGCAGTTCTTC | CASSTATGGAYNEQFF
- | - | TRBJ1-2 | TRBV28 | TGTGCCAGCAGTTTACAAGCAGGAGGGAACTATGGCTACACCTTC | CASSLQAGGNYGYTF
- | TRBD2 | TRBJ2-1 | TRBV28 | TGTGCCAGCAGTTCTACTAGCGGGGGTTGGTCCTACAATGAGCAGTTCTTC | CASSSTSGGWSYNEQFF
- | - | TRBJ2-5 | TRBV12-3/TRBV12-4 | TGTGCCAGCAGTGGAGGAGCGCCAGAGACCCAGTACTTC | CASSGGAPETQYF
- | TRBD1 | TRBJ2-7 | TRBV7-9 | TGTGCCAGCAGCTTCGGGACAGGTTTTGGTCAATACTTC | CASSFGTGFGQYF
- | - | TRBJ1-2 | TRBV5-8 | TGTGCCAGCTATGACCGAACAGGTCGGGTCTATGGCTACACCTTC | CASYDRTGRVYGYTF
- | TRBD1 | TRBJ1-3 | TRBV2 | TGTGCCAGCAGTGAACGGCCAGGGGGAGGAAACACCATATATTTT | CASSERPGGGNTIYF
- | TRBD1 | TRBJ1-2 | TRBV6-5 | TGTGCCAGCAGTTACTCACGGACAGGGGGCAGCTATGGCTACACCTTC | CASSYSRTGGSYGYTF
few | TRBD1 | TRBJ1-2 | TRBV5-8 | TGTGCCAGCAGCTTGGGTCAGCAGGGGGGAACCTATGGCTACACCTTC | CASSLGQQGGTYGYTF
- | TRBD2 | TRBJ2-7 | TRBV28 | TGTGCCAGCAGTCCCCGGACTAGCGGGGGGATATACGAGCAGTACTTC | CASSPRTSGGIYEQYF
- | TRBD1 | TRBJ1-1 | TRBV19 | TGTGCCAGTAGCACCGGGACAGAACTAAACACTGAAGCTTTCTTT | CASSTGTELNTEAFF
- | - | TRBJ2-2 | TRBV7-9 | TGTGCCAGCAGCCTAAACGCCCCCAGGGATGCCGGGGAGCTGTTTTTT | CASSLNAPRDAGELFF
few | - | TRBJ2-1 | TRBV30 | TGTGCCTGGAGTGTACCTCGAGTGTCATACTACAATGAGCAGTTCTTC | CAWSVPRVSYYNEQFF
- | - | TRBJ1-1 | TRBV11-2 | TGTGCCAGCAGCTCCATCCCAAGAAAGACAGCCAAGGGGAACACTGAAGCTTTCTTT | CASSSIPRKTAKGNTEAFF
- | TRBD1 | TRBJ1-1 | TRBV11-2 | TGTGCCAGCAGCCCCCAGACAGGGGGGAGCACTGAAGCTTTCTTT | CASSPQTGGSTEAFF
- | TRBD2 | TRBJ2-1 | TRBV6-6 | TGTGCCAGCAGTCCTGAAACTAGCGGGGGGGCGTGGTACAATGAGCAGTTCTTC | CASSPETSGGAWYNEQFF
- | - | TRBJ1-5 | TRBV2 | TGTGCCAGCAGTGACAGTGGACAGATCCTCTATAGCAATCAGCCCCAGCATTTT | CASSDSGQILYSNQPQHF
- | - | TRBJ1-5 | TRBV5-5 | TGTGCCAGCAGCCCTGAAGGCAGGGCGGTTAATCAGCCCCAGCATTTT | CASSPEGRAVNQPQHF
few | - | TRBJ1-5 | TRBV7-6 | TGTGCCAGCAGCCCCCCGTCGTATAGCAATCAGCCCCAGCATTTT | CASSPPSYSNQPQHF